This T cell receptor (beta chain) was sequenced in a study of shared clonotypes between healthy human individuals. Study in general: CD4 naive cells filled three plates per donor, CD4 memory three, CD8 naive two and CD8 memory one.

As concerns this clone: Its antigen is still unknown.

Regarding the study as a whole: Among the subsets, naive ones generally showed larger estimated richness than memory ones.

Execution of the assay was at deep level. Sequenced by immunoSEQ multiplex PCR; TCRdb stores in-frame clones only, minus some. The table lists 400,000 or so clones, approximately 96% of them singletons. There were no recent acute infections or vaccinations among the donors, who were healthy HIV-negative adults. Per the germline V gene, CDR1 is LGHNA and CDR2 is YNFKEQ. Germline trimming cut 4 bases from V and 1 base from J; bases unmatched to any gene: 2. This CDR3 contains 15 residues. The sequence came from a man between 25 and 39 years old in good health. Sequenced material: memory CD8+ T cells sorted from blood. Subset specified: CD45RO+ cells pooled with CCR7-negative TemRA cells. V usage is TRBV4-2 and J usage is TRBJ2-2; 8 bases line up with TRBD1. The CDR3 bases are TGTGCCAGCAGCCCTACAGGGGGGAACACCGGGGAGCTGTTTTTT. Its translation is CASSPTGGNTGELFF.